This TCR beta chain came from a study of cytomegalovirus exposure and HLA in healthy donors. The study's findings and limits: Researchers left out some V segments, among them TRBV6-2 and TRBV6-3, as indistinguishable.

On this clone: The antigen is unknown.

Germline loops: CDR1 MGHRA, CDR2 YSYEKL. Deletions cut 0 bases from V and 4 bases from J, with 9 bases between. The CDR3 is 15 amino acids. The study ran its PCR with 60 Vbeta and 13 Jbeta primers. Data came from immunoSEQ multiplex PCR; TCRdb stores just in-frame clones and leaves some out. The repertoire includes some 130,000 clones, approximately 87% of them detected once, and about 5% sits in the top ten. What was sequenced was PBMCs. V and J are TRBV4-1 and TRBJ2-2; D remains ambiguous. The receptor was derived from a woman under 40 in good health and CMV-seronegative. CDR3 coding DNA: TGCGCCAGCAGCCAAGATCCCGCCGGCACCGGGGAGCTGTTTTTT. This codes for CASSQDPAGTGELFF.